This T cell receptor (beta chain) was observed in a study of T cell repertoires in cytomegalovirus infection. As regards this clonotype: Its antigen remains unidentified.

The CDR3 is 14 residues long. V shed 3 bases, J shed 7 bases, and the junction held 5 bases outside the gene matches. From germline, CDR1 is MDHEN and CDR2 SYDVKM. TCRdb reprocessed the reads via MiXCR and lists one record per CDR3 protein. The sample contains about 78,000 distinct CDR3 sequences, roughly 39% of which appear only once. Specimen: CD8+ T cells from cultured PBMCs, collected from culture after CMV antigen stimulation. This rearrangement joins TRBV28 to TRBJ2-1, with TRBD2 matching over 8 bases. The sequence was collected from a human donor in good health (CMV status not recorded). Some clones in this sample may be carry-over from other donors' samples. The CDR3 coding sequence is TGTGCCAGCAGTTTGCTTAGCGGGACGAATGAGCAGTTCTTC. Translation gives CASSLLSGTNEQFF. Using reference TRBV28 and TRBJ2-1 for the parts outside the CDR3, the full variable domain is DVKVTQSSRYLVKRTGEKVFLECVQDMDHENMFWYRQDPGLGLRLIYFSYDVKMKEKGDIPEGYSVSREKKERFSLILESASTNQTSMYLCASSLLSGTNEQFFGPGTRLTVL.